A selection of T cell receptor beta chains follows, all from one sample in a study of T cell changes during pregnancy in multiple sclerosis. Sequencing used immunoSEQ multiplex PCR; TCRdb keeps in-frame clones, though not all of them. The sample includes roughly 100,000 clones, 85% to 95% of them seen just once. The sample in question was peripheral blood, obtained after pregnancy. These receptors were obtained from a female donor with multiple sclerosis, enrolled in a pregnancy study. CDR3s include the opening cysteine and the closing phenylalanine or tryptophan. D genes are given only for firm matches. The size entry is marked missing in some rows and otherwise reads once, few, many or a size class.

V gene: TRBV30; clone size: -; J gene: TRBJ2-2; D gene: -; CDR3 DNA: TGTGCCAAGACATTGAGTAGTACCGGGGAGCTGTTTTTT; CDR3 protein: CAKTLSSTGELFF
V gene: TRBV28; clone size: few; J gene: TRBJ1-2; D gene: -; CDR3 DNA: TGTGCCAGCAGTTTAGGACCCCTATGGGGGGAGGCAGGTGGCTACACCTTC; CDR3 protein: CASSLGPLWGEAGGYTF
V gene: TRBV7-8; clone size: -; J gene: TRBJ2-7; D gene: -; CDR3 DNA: TGTGCCAGCAGCATGGAGGGGGGGGAGCAGTACTTC; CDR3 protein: CASSMEGGEQYF
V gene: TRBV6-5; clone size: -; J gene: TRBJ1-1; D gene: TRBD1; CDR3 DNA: TGTGCCAGCAGTTACTCTTGGACAGGGAACACTGAAGCTTTCTTT; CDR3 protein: CASSYSWTGNTEAFF
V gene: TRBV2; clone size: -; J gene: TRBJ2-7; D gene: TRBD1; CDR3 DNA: TGTGCCAGCAGTGGGACAGGCAGGGGCGAGCAGTACTTC; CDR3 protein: CASSGTGRGEQYF
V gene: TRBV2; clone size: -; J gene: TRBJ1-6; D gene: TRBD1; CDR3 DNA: TGTGCCAGCAAGTGGACAGGCGCAAATTCACCCCTCCACTTT; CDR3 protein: CASKWTGANSPLHF
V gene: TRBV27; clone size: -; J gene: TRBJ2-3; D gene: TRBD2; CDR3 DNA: TGTGCCAGCAGGTCCGGGACTAGCGGCACAGATACGCAGTATTTT; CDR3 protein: CASRSGTSGTDTQYF
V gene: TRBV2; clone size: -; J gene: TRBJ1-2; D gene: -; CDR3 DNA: TGTGCCAGCAGTGAATCGGGGGATCCCAACTATGGCTACACCTTC; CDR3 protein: CASSESGDPNYGYTF
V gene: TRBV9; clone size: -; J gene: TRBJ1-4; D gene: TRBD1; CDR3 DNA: TGTGCCAGCAGCGCGGACGGACAGGCCCGGGTTACTAATGAAAAACTGTTTTTT; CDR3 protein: CASSADGQARVTNEKLFF
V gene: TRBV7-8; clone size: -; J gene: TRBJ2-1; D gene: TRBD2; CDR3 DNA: TGTGCCAGCAGCTTACCCCACGGACTAGCGGGAGTCAATGAGCAGTTCTTC; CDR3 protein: CASSLPHGLAGVNEQFF
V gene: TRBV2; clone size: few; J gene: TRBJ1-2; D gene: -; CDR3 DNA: TGTGCCAGCATCAGAGGCGGGGCTCAGGAAGGCTACACCTTC; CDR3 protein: CASIRGGAQEGYTF
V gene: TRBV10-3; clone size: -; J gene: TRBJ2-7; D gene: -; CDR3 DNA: TGTGCCGCCATGGGGGGAGCCGGGACTCAATCCTACGAGCAGTACTTC; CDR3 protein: CAAMGGAGTQSYEQYF
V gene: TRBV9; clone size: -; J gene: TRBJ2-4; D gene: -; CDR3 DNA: TGTGCCAGCAGCACCCCGGGTCTAGCCAACATTCAGTACTTC; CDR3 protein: CASSTPGLANIQYF
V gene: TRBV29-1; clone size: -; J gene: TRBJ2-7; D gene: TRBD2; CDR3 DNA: TGCAGCGTTTTGACTAGCGGGACCTACGAGCAGTACTTC; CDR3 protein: CSVLTSGTYEQYF
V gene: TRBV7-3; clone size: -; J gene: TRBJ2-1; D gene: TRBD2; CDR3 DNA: TGTGCCAGCAGCCCCACTAGCGGGGCCTACAATGAGCAGTTCTTC; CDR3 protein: CASSPTSGAYNEQFF
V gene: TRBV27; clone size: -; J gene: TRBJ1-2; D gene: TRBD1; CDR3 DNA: TGTGCCAGCAGTTCCGACAGGGCTCCTAACTATGGCTACACCTTC; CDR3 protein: CASSSDRAPNYGYTF
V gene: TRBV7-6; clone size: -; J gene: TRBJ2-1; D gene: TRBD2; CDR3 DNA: TGTGCCAGCAGTTCTACTAGCGGTCCCTTCTACAATGAGCAGTTCTTC; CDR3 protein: CASSSTSGPFYNEQFF
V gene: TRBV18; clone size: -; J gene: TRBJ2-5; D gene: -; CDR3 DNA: TGTGCCAGCTCACCACTCTTTACGGGGGATCAAGAGACCCAGTACTTC; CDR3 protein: CASSPLFTGDQETQYF
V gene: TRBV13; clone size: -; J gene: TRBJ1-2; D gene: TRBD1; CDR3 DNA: TGTGCCAGCAGCTTAGAACAGGGGGTTAGGGGTGGCTACACCTTC; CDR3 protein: CASSLEQGVRGGYTF
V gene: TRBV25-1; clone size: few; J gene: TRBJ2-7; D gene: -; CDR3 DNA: TGTGCCAGCAGTGAATTTCGGGAGCAGTACTTC; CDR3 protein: CASSEFREQYF
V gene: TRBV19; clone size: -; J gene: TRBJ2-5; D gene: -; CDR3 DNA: TGTGCCAGTTCGGAGACAGCCCAAGAGACCCAGTACTTC; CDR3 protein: CASSETAQETQYF
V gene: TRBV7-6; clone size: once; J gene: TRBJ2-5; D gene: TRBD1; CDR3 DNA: TGTGCCAGCAGCCTACCACTACCGGGACAGCAAGAGACCCAGTACTTC; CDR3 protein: CASSLPLPGQQETQYF
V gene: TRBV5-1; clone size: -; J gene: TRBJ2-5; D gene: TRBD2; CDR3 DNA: TGCGCCAGCAGCTGGGGGGGCCAAGAGACCCAGTACTTC; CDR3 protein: CASSWGGQETQYF
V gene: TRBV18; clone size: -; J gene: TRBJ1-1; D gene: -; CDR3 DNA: TGTGCCAGCTCAACGGGAGGGGGAGGCACTGAAGCTTTCTTT; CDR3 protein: CASSTGGGGTEAFF
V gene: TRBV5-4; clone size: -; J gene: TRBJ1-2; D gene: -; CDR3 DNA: TGTGCCAGCAGCTTGGGACTAACGGGTGGCTACACCTTC; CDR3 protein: CASSLGLTGGYTF
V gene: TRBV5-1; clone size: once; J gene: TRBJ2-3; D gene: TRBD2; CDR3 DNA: TGCGCCAGCAGCCCACTAGCGGCTAGCACAGATACGCAGTATTTT; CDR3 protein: CASSPLAASTDTQYF
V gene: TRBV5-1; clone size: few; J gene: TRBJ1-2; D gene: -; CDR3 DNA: TGCGCCAGCAGCGAACAGGGTCACTATGGCTACACCTTC; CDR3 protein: CASSEQGHYGYTF
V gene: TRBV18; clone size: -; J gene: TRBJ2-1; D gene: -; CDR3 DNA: TGTGCCAGCTCACTACTTACGACAGGACCTAATGAGCAGTTCTTC; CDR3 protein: CASSLLTTGPNEQFF
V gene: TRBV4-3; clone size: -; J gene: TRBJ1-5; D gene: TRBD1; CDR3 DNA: TGCGCCAGCAGCCAAGATGGACAGGGGATTCAGCCCCAGCATTTT; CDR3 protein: CASSQDGQGIQPQHF
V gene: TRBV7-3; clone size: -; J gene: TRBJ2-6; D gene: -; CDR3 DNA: TGTGCCAGCAGCTCCCCTCAGGGGCTAGGGGCCAACGTCCTGACTTTC; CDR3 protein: CASSSPQGLGANVLTF
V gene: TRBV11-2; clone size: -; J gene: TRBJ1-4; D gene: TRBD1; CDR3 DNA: TGTGCCAGCAGCTTAGGCCCGCAGGGGGCTTATGAAAAACTGTTTTTT; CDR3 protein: CASSLGPQGAYEKLFF
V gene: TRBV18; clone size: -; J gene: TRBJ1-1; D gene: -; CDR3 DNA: TGTGCCAGCTCACCACGGACTATCTATGAAGCTTTCTTT; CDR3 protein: CASSPRTIYEAFF
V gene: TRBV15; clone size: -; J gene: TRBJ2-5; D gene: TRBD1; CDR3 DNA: TGTGCCACCAGAACAGGGGGGGAGACCCAGTACTTC; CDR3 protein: CATRTGGETQYF